Below, one T cell receptor beta chain is given with its context. It was with 60 Vbeta and 13 Jbeta primers that the PCR ran. TCRdb's copy holds only in-frame clones and misses some; the assay was immunoSEQ multiplex PCR. The data hold about 190,000 clones, with 84% observed a single time. The sample comes from a study of cytomegalovirus exposure and HLA in healthy donors. This CDR3 comprises 15 residues. The germline V gene encodes CDR1 SGHRS and CDR2 YFSETQ. V shed 4 bases, J shed 0 bases, and the junction held 5 bases outside the gene matches. Sequencing input: PBMCs. This clonotype was sampled from a boy younger than 18 in good health and CMV-seronegative. The V and J genes are TRBV5-1 and TRBJ1-2; 8 bases match TRBD1. The CDR3 nucleotides are TGCGCCAGCAGCGTAGGGACAGGAGCTAACTATGGCTACACCTTC. Its translation is CASSVGTGANYGYTF.